These T cell receptor beta chains were read from a single sample in a study of cytomegalovirus exposure and HLA in healthy donors. The data were produced by immunoSEQ multiplex PCR, yet TCRdb's version contains in-frame clones alone and is incomplete. This table holds about 140,000 clones, almost 80% found once. The sequenced sample consisted of PBMCs. The receptors originated from a man younger than 35 in good health and CMV-seronegative. CDR3s include the opening cysteine and the closing phenylalanine or tryptophan. The order of the fields is J gene, clone size, D gene, V gene, CDR3 protein, CDR3 DNA. The D gene is left open where the match is weak. The size of a clone is reported for some rows only, either as once, few or many, or as a class for expanded clones.

TRBJ2-7 . . TRBV6-1 CASVESSYEQYF TGTGCCAGCGTCGAGAGCTCCTACGAGCAGTACTTC
TRBJ1-2 . . TRBV25-1 CASSEGPGNYGYTF TGTGCCAGCAGTGAGGGGCCAGGGAACTATGGCTACACCTTC
TRBJ2-7 . . TRBV7-9 CASSLAGTNYEQYF TGTGCCAGCAGCTTAGCCGGGACAAACTACGAGCAGTACTTC
TRBJ1-3 . . TRBV2 CASRDKRNTIYF TGTGCCAGCAGGGACAAGAGAAACACCATATATTTT
TRBJ2-7 . TRBD2 TRBV19 CASSQSGGTYEQYF TGTGCCAGTAGTCAGAGCGGGGGCACGTACGAGCAGTACTTC
TRBJ2-2 few TRBD1 TRBV6-5 CASSDRADTGELFF TGTGCCAGCAGTGACAGGGCGGACACCGGGGAGCTGTTTTTT
TRBJ2-2 . . TRBV23-1 CASSQEGHLSNTGELFF TGCGCCAGCAGTCAAGAGGGACATCTTTCGAACACCGGGGAGCTGTTTTTT
TRBJ1-1 . TRBD1 TRBV27 CASSFLRGRKNTEAFF TGTGCCAGCAGTTTCCTCAGGGGGCGGAAGAACACTGAAGCTTTCTTT
TRBJ1-2 . . TRBV30 CAWSVPYLGTDGYTF TGTGCCTGGAGTGTACCATATTTGGGGACTGATGGCTACACCTTC
TRBJ1-1 . TRBD1 TRBV27 CASRSYGTGWCFAFF TGTGCCAGCAGATCTTACGGGACAGGGTGGTGTTTTGCTTTCTTT
TRBJ2-6 . . TRBV13 CASSHLRGANVLTF TGTGCCAGCAGCCACCTGCGCGGGGCCAACGTCCTGACTTTC
TRBJ2-2 . TRBD2 TRBV29-1 CSVGLGGTGELFF TGCAGCGTCGGACTAGGAGGCACCGGGGAGCTGTTTTTT
TRBJ1-2 . TRBD1 TRBV27 CASSLEQGANYGYTF TGTGCCAGCAGTTTAGAACAGGGGGCTAACTATGGCTACACCTTC
TRBJ2-2 . TRBD1 TRBV10-3 CAISGIGQGAAGELFF TGTGCCATCAGCGGGATCGGACAGGGGGCAGCCGGGGAGCTGTTTTTT
TRBJ2-1 . . TRBV5-1 CASSLAQSSAGNEQFF TGCGCCAGCAGCTTGGCCCAGAGCTCGGCGGGCAATGAGCAGTTCTTC
TRBJ1-4 . TRBD1 TRBV5-1 CASSLPGTGDEKLFF TGCGCCAGCAGCTTACCCGGGACAGGGGACGAAAAACTGTTTTTT
TRBJ2-5 . TRBD1 TRBV5-8 CASSARQGGETQYF TGTGCCAGCAGCGCACGACAGGGCGGGGAGACCCAGTACTTC
TRBJ2-7 . TRBD1 TRBV7-2 CASSFLNPTGISYEQYF TGTGCCAGCAGCTTCCTAAATCCGACAGGGATCTCCTACGAGCAGTACTTC
TRBJ2-3 . . TRBV12-5 CASGPSTAGAQDTQYF TGTGCTAGTGGTCCCTCAACGGCGGGGGCCCAAGATACGCAGTATTTT
TRBJ2-7 once TRBD1 TRBV13 CASSPSGQGGEQYF TGTGCCAGCAGCCCCTCGGGACAGGGTGGTGAGCAGTACTTC
TRBJ2-5 . TRBD2 TRBV7-8 CASSLALTSGGKTQYF TGTGCCAGCAGCTTAGCGCTTACTAGCGGGGGGAAGACCCAGTACTTC
TRBJ1-1 . TRBD1 TRBV5-1 CASSPGGGTGTTEAFF TGCGCCAGCAGCCCGGGAGGGGGCACAGGAACCACTGAAGCTTTCTTT
TRBJ2-7 once . TRBV27 CASRTVRGTSYEQYF TGTGCCAGCAGGACTGTTAGGGGGACCTCCTACGAGCAGTACTTC
TRBJ1-1 . . TRBV19 CASNTRRGTEAFF TGTGCCAGTAACACCCGGAGGGGCACTGAAGCTTTCTTT
TRBJ2-7 . . TRBV15 CATSREARLNYEQYF TGTGCCACCAGCAGAGAGGCCCGATTGAACTACGAGCAGTACTTC
TRBJ2-2 . TRBD2 TRBV9 CASTRTSGGARGTGELFF TGTGCCAGCACCCGGACTAGCGGGGGGGCTCGTGGCACCGGGGAGCTGTTTTTT
TRBJ1-2 once TRBD1 TRBV27 CASRASGQGLHTF TGTGCCAGCAGAGCTAGCGGACAGGGCCTTCACACCTTC
TRBJ1-6 . . TRBV12-5 CASAAGSPRYSSPLHF TGTGCTAGTGCCGCAGGGTCCCCCCGGTATAGTTCACCCCTCCACTTT
TRBJ1-1 . . TRBV5-4 CASTTGLNTEAFF TGTGCCAGCACGACAGGACTGAACACTGAAGCTTTCTTT
TRBJ2-3 once TRBD2 TRBV19 CASSIVAGGETDTQYF TGTGCCAGTAGTATTGTAGCGGGGGGTGAAACAGATACGCAGTATTTT
TRBJ1-2 . TRBD1 TRBV9 CASSVGDRGLEVYGYTF TGTGCCAGCAGCGTAGGGGACAGGGGACTAGAAGTCTATGGCTACACCTTC
TRBJ1-2 . . TRBV20-1 CSARSGNGYTF TGCAGTGCTAGATCGGGGAATGGCTACACCTTC
TRBJ1-4 few TRBD1 TRBV12-5 CASGRATGFEKLFF TGTGCTAGTGGAAGGGCGACAGGGTTTGAAAAACTGTTTTTT
TRBJ2-5 . . TRBV7-8 CASSLAGAETQYF TGTGCCAGCAGCTTAGCTGGGGCGGAGACCCAGTACTTC
TRBJ1-2 . . TRBV29-1 CSVKDLRGYTF TGCAGCGTTAAAGACCTTCGGGGCTACACCTTC
TRBJ2-5 . . TRBV6-5 CASTSGPGAQETQYF TGTGCCAGCACCTCAGGCCCAGGTGCACAAGAGACCCAGTACTTC
TRBJ1-5 . . TRBV2 CASTEKGSGQPQHF TGTGCCAGCACTGAGAAGGGGTCCGGTCAGCCCCAGCATTTT
TRBJ1-2 . . TRBV5-1 CASSPEGDYGYTF TGCGCCAGCAGCCCCGAAGGGGACTATGGCTACACCTTC
TRBJ1-2 . . TRBV7-9 CASSLRLGRATGYTF TGTGCCAGCAGCCTCAGGCTCGGCAGGGCGACGGGCTACACCTTC
TRBJ2-3 . . TRBV2 CASRGGSSPTDTQYF TGTGCCAGCAGAGGAGGGTCATCCCCCACAGATACGCAGTATTTT
TRBJ1-6 . . TRBV6-1 CASSPSAAYNSPLHF TGTGCCAGCAGCCCCTCCGCAGCCTATAATTCACCCCTCCACTTT
TRBJ1-2 . . TRBV29-1 CSVAGRANYGYTF TGCAGCGTTGCAGGGAGGGCAAACTATGGCTACACCTTC
TRBJ2-5 . TRBD2 TRBV2 CASSAGRGETQYF TGTGCCAGCAGTGCAGGGAGGGGAGAGACCCAGTACTTC
TRBJ2-7 . TRBD2 TRBV7-6 CASSGDYENSYEQYF TGTGCCAGCAGTGGGGACTACGAGAACTCCTACGAGCAGTACTTC
TRBJ1-2 many TRBD1 TRBV7-2 CASSSTGVHYGYTF TGTGCCAGCAGCTCTACAGGGGTGCACTATGGCTACACCTTC
TRBJ2-5 few . TRBV29-1 CSVEEGYETQYF TGCAGCGTTGAGGAGGGATACGAGACCCAGTACTTC
TRBJ1-1 . TRBD1 TRBV30 CAWSSPKGADTEAFF TGTGCCTGGAGTTCCCCCAAGGGGGCGGACACTGAAGCTTTCTTT
TRBJ1-3 few . TRBV6-1 CATKRETISGNTIYF TGTGCCACCAAAAGGGAGACCATCTCTGGAAACACCATATATTTT
TRBJ2-7 once . TRBV25-1 CASRDPTGPHEQYF TGTGCCAGCCGAGATCCGACAGGTCCCCACGAGCAGTACTTC
TRBJ1-6 . . TRBV7-9 CASSLMGADNSPLHF TGTGCCAGCAGCTTAATGGGGGCTGATAATTCACCCCTCCACTTT
TRBJ1-1 . TRBD1 TRBV19 CASSIPPGQKTYSSAFF TGTGCCAGTAGTATTCCTCCGGGACAGAAGACTTACTCTTCAGCTTTCTTT